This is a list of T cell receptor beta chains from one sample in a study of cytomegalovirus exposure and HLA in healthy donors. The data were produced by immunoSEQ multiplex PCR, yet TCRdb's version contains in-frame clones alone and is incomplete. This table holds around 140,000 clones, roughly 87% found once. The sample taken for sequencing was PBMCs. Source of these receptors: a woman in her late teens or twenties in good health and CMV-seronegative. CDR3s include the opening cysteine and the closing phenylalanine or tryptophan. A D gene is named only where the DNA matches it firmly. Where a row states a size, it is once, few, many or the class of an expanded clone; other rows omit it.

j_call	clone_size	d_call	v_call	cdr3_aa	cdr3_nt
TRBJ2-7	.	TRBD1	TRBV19	CASSNPPGTGHEQYF	TGTGCCAGTAGTAACCCACCCGGGACAGGGCACGAGCAGTACTTC
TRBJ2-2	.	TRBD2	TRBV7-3	CASSTQGLAGATGELFF	TGTGCCAGCAGCACTCAGGGACTAGCGGGGGCCACCGGGGAGCTGTTTTTT
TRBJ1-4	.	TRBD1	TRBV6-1	CASSVTRDSATNEKLFF	TGTGCCAGCAGTGTAACCCGGGACAGTGCAACTAATGAAAAACTGTTTTTT
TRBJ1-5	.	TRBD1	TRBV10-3	CAISGGGQGQPQHF	TGTGCCATCAGTGGGGGGGGACAGGGTCAGCCCCAGCATTTT
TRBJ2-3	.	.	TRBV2	CASRTVVDTQYF	TGTGCCAGCAGAACAGTGGTGGATACGCAGTATTTT
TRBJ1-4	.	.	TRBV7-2	CASSFSTVTHEKLFF	TGTGCCAGCAGCTTTTCGACAGTCACTCATGAAAAACTGTTTTTT
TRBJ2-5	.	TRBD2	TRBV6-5	CASSYSAGGLETQYF	TGTGCCAGCAGTTACTCAGCGGGGGGTCTTGAGACCCAGTACTTC
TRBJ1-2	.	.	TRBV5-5	CASSSLFWGDYGYTF	TGTGCCAGCAGCTCCCTCTTTTGGGGAGATTATGGCTACACCTTC
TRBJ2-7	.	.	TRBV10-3	CAISRDGQYYEQYF	TGTGCCATCAGTAGAGACGGACAGTACTACGAGCAGTACTTC
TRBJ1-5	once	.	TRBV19	CASSMRSGNQPQHF	TGTGCCAGTAGTATGAGGAGTGGCAATCAGCCCCAGCATTTT
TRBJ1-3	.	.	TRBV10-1	CANSHPGSLRNTIYF	TGCGCCAACAGCCACCCCGGATCCCTGAGGAACACCATATATTTT
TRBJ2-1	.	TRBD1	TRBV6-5	CASNGQGISYNEQFF	TGTGCCAGCAACGGACAGGGGATCAGCTACAATGAGCAGTTCTTC
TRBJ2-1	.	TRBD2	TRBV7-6	CASSFEVGLASNEQFF	TGTGCCAGCAGCTTCGAGGTGGGACTAGCGTCCAATGAGCAGTTCTTC
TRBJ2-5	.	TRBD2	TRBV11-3	CASSLGTGGNQYF	TGTGCCAGCAGCTTAGGCACCGGGGGGAACCAGTACTTC
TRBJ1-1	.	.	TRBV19	CASRLGGAEAFF	TGTGCCAGTAGGCTAGGGGGGGCTGAAGCTTTCTTT